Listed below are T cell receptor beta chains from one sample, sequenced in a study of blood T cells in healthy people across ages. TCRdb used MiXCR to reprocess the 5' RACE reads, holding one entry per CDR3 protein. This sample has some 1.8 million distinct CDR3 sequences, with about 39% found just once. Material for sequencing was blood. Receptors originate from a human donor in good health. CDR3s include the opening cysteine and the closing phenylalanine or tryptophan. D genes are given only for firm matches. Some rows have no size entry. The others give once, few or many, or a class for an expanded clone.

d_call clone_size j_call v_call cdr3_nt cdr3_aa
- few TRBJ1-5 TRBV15 TGTGCCACCAGCAGAGGTGGGAAACACAATCAGCCCCAGCATTTT CATSRGGKHNQPQHF
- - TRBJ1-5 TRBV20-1 TGCAGTGCTAGAGATGACGCTGGTCAGCCCCAGCATTTT CSARDDAGQPQHF
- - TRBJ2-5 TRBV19 TGTGCCAGTAGTTCCGACCGGAGGGAGACCCAGTACTTC CASSSDRRETQYF
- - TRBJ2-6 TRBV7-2 TGTGCCAGCAGCTCACAGACCCCTGGGGCCAACGTCCTGACTTTC CASSSQTPGANVLTF
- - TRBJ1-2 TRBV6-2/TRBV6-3 TGTGCCAGCAGAACACACTATGGCTACACCTTC CASRTHYGYTF
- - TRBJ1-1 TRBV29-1 TGCAGCGTTGAAGTAGGCGAGGAGAGCACTGAAGCTTTCTTT CSVEVGEESTEAFF
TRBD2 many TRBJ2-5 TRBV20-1 TGCAGTGCTACTAGCGGACAAGAGACCCAGTACTTC CSATSGQETQYF
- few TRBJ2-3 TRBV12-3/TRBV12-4 TGTGCCAGCAGCCCATTCCCACAGACTAGCACAGATACGCAGTATTTT CASSPFPQTSTDTQYF
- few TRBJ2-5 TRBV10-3 TGTGCCATCAGTGAGTCGGCGGGCCAAGAGACCCAGTACTTC CAISESAGQETQYF
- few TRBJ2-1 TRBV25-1 TGTGCCAGCAGCACTATAACCTACATTGAGCAGTTCTTC CASSTITYIEQFF
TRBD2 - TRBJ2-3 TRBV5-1 TGCGCCAGCAGCACAACCGGGGGGGCCGATACGCAGTATTTT CASSTTGGADTQYF
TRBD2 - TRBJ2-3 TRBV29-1 TGCAGCGTTGGTCGGTTAGCGGGGGCCACAGATACGCAGTATTTT CSVGRLAGATDTQYF
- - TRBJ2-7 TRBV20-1 TGCAGTATAAGCCAGGAAGACTACGAGCAGTACTTC CSISQEDYEQYF
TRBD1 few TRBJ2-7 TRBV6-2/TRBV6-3 TGTGCCAGCAGTTACGGGGCAGGGGGCGCTTGGTACGAGCAGTACTTC CASSYGAGGAWYEQYF
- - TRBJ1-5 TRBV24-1 TGTGCCACCAGTGAGGGGGTAGGGACACAGCCCCAGCATTTT CATSEGVGTQPQHF
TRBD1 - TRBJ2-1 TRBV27 TGTGCCAGCAGTTTATACGGACAGGCTTACAATGAGCAGTTCTTC CASSLYGQAYNEQFF
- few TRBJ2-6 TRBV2 TGTGCCAGCGGGCAGAGAAGATCTGGGGCCAACGTCCTGACTTTC CASGQRRSGANVLTF
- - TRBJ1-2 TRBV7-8 TGTGCCAGCAGCTTAACCCAGGGATTTAACTATGGCTACACCTTC CASSLTQGFNYGYTF
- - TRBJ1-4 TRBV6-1 TGTGCCAGCAGTCAGGGCAGACGTTTCGATGAAAAACTGTTTTTT CASSQGRRFDEKLFF
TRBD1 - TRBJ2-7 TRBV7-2 TGTGCCAGCGGCGTTACAGGGGTTGGGTACGAGCAGTACTTC CASGVTGVGYEQYF
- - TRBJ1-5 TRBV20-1 TGCAGTGTCGGGAGGAGAGGGCATCAGCCCCAGCATTTT CSVGRRGHQPQHF
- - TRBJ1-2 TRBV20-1 TGCAGTGCTAGCGAATCCCTATATGGCTACACCTTC CSASESLYGYTF
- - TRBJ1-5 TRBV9 TGTGCCAGCAGCGTAGTCCAGCCCCAGCATTTT CASSVVQPQHF
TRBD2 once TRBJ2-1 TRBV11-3 TGTGCCAGCAGCCCCGGGGGGGGGACTAAGGAGTTCTTC CASSPGGGTKEFF
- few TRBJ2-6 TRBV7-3 TGTGCCAGCAGCCCGACAGACCCGGGGGGGGCCAACGTCCTGACTTTC CASSPTDPGGANVLTF
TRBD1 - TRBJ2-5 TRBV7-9 TGTGCCAGCAGCTTTCTGGTCGGACAGGACCGAGAGACCCAGTACTTC CASSFLVGQDRETQYF
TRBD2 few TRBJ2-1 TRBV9 TGTGCCAGCAGCGTAGATAGCGGGGTATCCTACAATGAGCAGTTCTTC CASSVDSGVSYNEQFF
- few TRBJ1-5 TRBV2 TGTGCCAGCCGTAACATGGGTGCCCAGCATTTT CASRNMGAQHF
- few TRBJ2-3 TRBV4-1 TGCGCCAGCAGCCCTCTGCGCGGGGCTAGTGATACGCAGTATTTT CASSPLRGASDTQYF
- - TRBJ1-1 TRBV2 TGTGCCAGCAGTGGTCCGGGGGAGAACACTGAAGCTTTCTTT CASSGPGENTEAFF
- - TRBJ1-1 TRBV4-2 TGTGCCAGCAGCCAAGATGTGGGGGCCCGAACTGAAGCTTTCTTT CASSQDVGARTEAFF
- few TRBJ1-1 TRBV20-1 TGCAGTGTACCTTGGTGGGGGAACACTGAAGCTTTCTTT CSVPWWGNTEAFF
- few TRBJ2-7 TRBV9 TGTGCCAGCAGCGTAGGATTGGAGGGGGTCCACGAGCAGTACTTC CASSVGLEGVHEQYF
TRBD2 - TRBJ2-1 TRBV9 TGTGCCAGCAGCACCGGGACTAGCGGGGTTGATGAGCAGTTCTTC CASSTGTSGVDEQFF
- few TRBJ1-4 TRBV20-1 TGCAGTGTCCAGATGAGTAATGAAAAACTGTTTTTT CSVQMSNEKLFF
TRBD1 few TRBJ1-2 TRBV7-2 TGTGCCAGCAGCCACCGGGACAGGGCTGGCGGCTACACCTTC CASSHRDRAGGYTF
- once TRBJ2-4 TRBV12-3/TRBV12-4 TGTGCCAGCAGTGATGGGGGGATGGCCAAAAACATTCAGTACTTC CASSDGGMAKNIQYF
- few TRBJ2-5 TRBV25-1 TGTGCCAGCAGCCCCTACGAAGAGACCCAGTACTTC CASSPYEETQYF
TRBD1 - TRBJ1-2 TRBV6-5 TGTGCCAGCAGTTCCCAAAAAACCGGACAGGGTCTTTATGGCTACACCTTC CASSSQKTGQGLYGYTF
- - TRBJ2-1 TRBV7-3 TGTGCCAGCAGCTCTCCAAGGGCAGGGGGGTACAATGAGCAGTTCTTC CASSSPRAGGYNEQFF
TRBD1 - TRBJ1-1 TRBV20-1 TGCAGTGCGTCCCACAGGGGAGGTGGCACTGAAGCTTTCTTT CSASHRGGGTEAFF
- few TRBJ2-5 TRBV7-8 TGTGCCAGCAGCTTACAGTGGGGCCCGAGGCGGGAGACCCAGTACTTC CASSLQWGPRRETQYF
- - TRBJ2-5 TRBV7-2 TGTGCCAGCAGCTCCCCAAAGGACGGGCAAGAGACCCAGTACTTC CASSSPKDGQETQYF
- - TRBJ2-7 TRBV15 TGTGCCACCAGCAGAGATAGGACAGTACAGTACGAGCAGTACTTC CATSRDRTVQYEQYF
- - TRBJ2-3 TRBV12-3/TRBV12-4 TGTGCCAGCGTTGGGCCCCGTCTCGATACGCAGTATTTT CASVGPRLDTQYF
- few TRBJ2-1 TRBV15 TGTGCCACCAATTCGGGGGCCTCAAATTACAATGAGCAGTTCTTC CATNSGASNYNEQFF
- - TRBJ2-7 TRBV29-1 TGCAGCGTTCAAGTCGGGGTCAGGAGTGGTTATGAGCAGTACTTC CSVQVGVRSGYEQYF
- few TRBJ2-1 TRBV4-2 TGTGCCAGCAGCCCCCGCGACCCCGGTGCCGGTGAGCAGTTCTTC CASSPRDPGAGEQFF
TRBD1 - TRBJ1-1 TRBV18 TGTGCCAGCTCACCCGGAGCAGGGGGGAGCACTGAAGCTTTCTTT CASSPGAGGSTEAFF
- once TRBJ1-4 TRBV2 TGTGCCAGCAGTGAACTTTACATGCCGAATGAAAAACTGTTTTTT CASSELYMPNEKLFF
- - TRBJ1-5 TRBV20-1 TGCAGTGCTAGTAGCTCGGGGGGAGGCTATAGCAATCAGCCCCAGCATTTT CSASSSGGGYSNQPQHF
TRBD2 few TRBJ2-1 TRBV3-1 TGTGCCAGCAGCCAAGATTGGCTAGCGGGTTACAATGAGCAGTTCTTC CASSQDWLAGYNEQFF